This TCR beta chain emerged from a study of technical replicates of blood from several donors. Clones were sequenced by immunoSEQ multiplex PCR, and TCRdb holds only the in-frame ones, with some missing. Here the sample spans around 65,000 clones, approximately 84% being singletons. The CDR3 is 14 residues long. With V trimmed by 4 bases and J by 4 bases, 4 bases remained unmatched. The sequenced sample consisted of PBMCs. V and J are TRBV23-1 and TRBJ1-1, with 9 bases that match TRBD1. TRBV23-1 is noted as an ORF with a role that remains uncertain. The receptor's source is a human donor in good health. Some clones in this sample may be carry-over from other donors' samples. The CDR3 DNA follows: TGCGCCAGCAGTCTGGGACAGGGAGGCACTGAAGCTTTCTTT. It specifies CASSLGQGGTEAFF.